These 18 T cell receptor beta chains originate from one sample sequenced in a study of post-analysis software for immune sequencing data. Sequencing libraries made from TCR beta cDNA carried unique molecular identifiers. TCRdb used MiXCR to reprocess the PCR reads, holding one entry per CDR3 protein. The profile shows around 190,000 distinct CDR3 sequences, roughly 28% of them singletons. Study observations and caveats: About 5 TRBV segments were more frequent in patients than controls; TRBV5-6, TRBV5-1 and TRBV20-1 belonged to this group.

These receptors' antigens are unknown. Sample: blood. All receptors derive from a girl aged 2 to 17 with multiple sclerosis.

There are a few counts of this clonotype. The gene calls are TRBV7-9 and TRBJ1-2; D is unresolved. Germline CDR1 and CDR2: SEHNR and FQNEAQ (reference sequence). The V end lost 5 bases, the J end lost 13 bases, and 20 bases lay between the germline ends. The CDR3 has 13 amino acids. CDR3 in amino acids: CASSLTVGSSGTF. The DNA of the CDR3 is TGTGCCAGCAGCCTCACCGTGGGATCATCGGGCACCTTC.

This clonotype came up a few times. The chain recombines TRBV5-1 with TRBJ1-1; D is uncertain. In germline, CDR1 is SGHRS, CDR2 YFSETQ. The V end was cut by 0 bases, the J end by 6 bases, with 9 bases between. The CDR3 covers 13 residues. As DNA, the CDR3 is TGCGCCAGCAGCTTGGCCGGGGTAGCTGAAGCTTTCTTT. Its protein product is CASSLAGVAEAFF.

The chain employs TRBV28 and TRBJ1-1, with unresolved D. Germline V gene data show CDR1 as MDHEN and CDR2 as SYDVKM. V lost 6 bases and J lost 0, with 8 bases in between. This CDR3 comprises 13 residues. The CDR3 DNA sequence: TGTGCCAGCAGCGTTCAGGTGAACACTGAAGCTTTCTTT. It yields the protein CASSVQVNTEAFF.

This clonotype was detected only a few times. V gene TRBV6-1 combines with J gene TRBJ1-6; possibly TRBD1 for D (6 bases). Germline values: CDR1 MNHNS, CDR2 SASEGT. V lost 6 bases, J lost 9 bases, and 24 bases lay in between. The CDR3 covers 17 residues. This CDR3 is CASRTKRDTYLFSPLHF. CDR3 nucleotide sequence: TGTGCCAGCAGAACAAAACGGGACACATATCTATTTTCACCCCTCCACTTT.

This clonotype was picked up many times. J is TRBJ2-3 and V is TRBV12-3 or TRBV12-4; 9 positions agree with TRBD2. The CDR3 has 16 residues. With 5 bases clipped from V and 2 bases from J, the junction kept 8 bases outside the gene matches. The CDR3 is CASSPLSGSHTDTQYF. As DNA, the CDR3 is TGTGCCAGCAGTCCCCTTAGCGGGAGTCACACAGATACGCAGTATTTT.

This clonotype was counted between two and nine times. V is TRBV6-4 and J is TRBJ1-4; TRBD1 agrees at 7 bases. Germline V CDR1 and CDR2: MRHNA, SNTAGT. This CDR3 is built from 14 residues. After removal of 6 bases from V and 7 bases from J, the junction contained 8 bases not matched to a gene. The CDR3 DNA is TGTGCCAGCAGCGCCCGGCCAGGGGGTGAAAAACTGTTTTTT. This sequence encodes CASSARPGGEKLFF.

Turning to this clonotype: One end of the junction varies from germline; a read error may be responsible. The chain uses TRBV11-2 and TRBJ2-3, with TRBD1 as a possible D gene (5 bases). CDR3 length: 12 amino acids. CDR1 and CDR2 from the germline V gene are SGHAT and FQNNGV. The CDR3 loop is CASSPSTGTQYF. Written as DNA, the CDR3 is TGTGCCAGCAGCCCGAGCACAGGTACGCAGTATTTT.

This clonotype appeared a few times. The rearrangement links TRBV30 to TRBJ2-7; 8 nucleotides match TRBD2. The end of the DNA is better explained by TRBJ2-4, so the J call may be wrong. Germline CDR1 reads GTSNPN; CDR2 reads SVGIG (reference sequence). The CDR3 length is 14 residues. This CDR3 reads CAWSVGGGTNIQYF. The CDR3 region has the DNA TGTGCCTGGAGTGTAGGCGGGGGGACGAACATTCAGTACTTC.

V usage is TRBV9 and J usage is TRBJ2-7; no clear D gene. The end of the DNA fits TRBJ2-5 better, so the J call may be wrong. The CDR3 extends over 14 amino acids. The V gene's germline CDR1 is SGDLS and CDR2 YYNGEE. The CDR3 region has the DNA TGTGCCAGCAGCATGGTCCCCAGCGCCGAGACCCAGTACTTC. It yields the protein CASSMVPSAETQYF.

The sample holds one count of this clonotype. A read error may explain this, as a much larger clone is one base away. This chain uses TRBV5-6 with TRBJ2-1; D gene ambiguous. TRBJ2-7 explains the end of the DNA better; the J call may be wrong. CDR1 and CDR2 (germline): SGHDT, YYEEEE. The CDR3 covers 13 residues. CDR3 nucleotides: TGTGCCAGCCGGATCGGTACCTACAATGAGCAGTACTTC. Amino acid sequence: CASRIGTYNEQYF.

This clonotype was observed a handful of times. The gene calls are TRBV9 and TRBJ2-5, with 8 bases identical to TRBD1. Germline loops: CDR1 SGDLS, CDR2 YYNGEE. The V segment lost 4 bases and the J segment 11 bases; nucleotides outside the gene matches: 4. The CDR3 length is 11 residues. CDR3 amino acids: CASSRGQVQYF. CDR3 nucleotide sequence: TGTGCCAGCAGCCGGGGACAGGTACAGTACTTC. Full variable domain (outside the CDR3, taken from reference TRBV9 and TRBJ2-5): DSGVTQTPKHLITATGQRVTLRCSPRSGDLSVYWYQQSLDQGLQFLIQYYNGEERAKGNILERFSAQQFPDLHSELNLSSLELGDSALYFCASSRGQVQYFGPGTRLLVL.

At least ten counts were recorded for this clonotype. The chain has TRBV5-1 and TRBJ2-7; a possible D gene is TRBD1 (5 bases). The CDR3 is 14 residues long. The ends were cut back, 0 bases at V and 7 bases at J, with 14 bases in the middle. Per germline, CDR1 SGHRS and CDR2 YFSETQ. CDR3 protein: CASSLVAGSREQYF. The CDR3 DNA reads as TGCGCCAGCAGCTTGGTGGCAGGGTCGAGGGAGCAGTACTTC.

In its sample, this clonotype was seen many times. The chain is built from TRBV20-1 and TRBJ1-2, with D perhaps matching TRBD1 (6 bases). V dropped 5 bases and J dropped 0 bases, with 10 bases sitting between them. The CDR3 has 13 amino acids. The germline V gene encodes CDR1 DFQATT and CDR2 SNEGSKA (reference sequence). CDR3 sequence reads: CSAAYRANYGYTF. DNA of the CDR3: TGCAGTGCTGCCTACAGGGCTAACTATGGCTACACCTTC.

This clonotype was counted between two and nine times. V is TRBV4-1 and J is TRBJ2-7; no clear D. With 4 bases removed from V and 3 bases from J, the gap between germline ends came to 10 bases. Per the germline V gene, CDR1 is MGHRA and CDR2 is YSYEKL. The CDR3 covers 13 residues. The CDR3 coding sequence is TGCGCCAGCAGCCGGACGGAGAACTACGAGCAGTACTTC. Translation: CASSRTENYEQYF.

This clonotype turned up a few times. The chain combines TRBV4-1 with TRBJ1-4, with D possibly being TRBD1 (5 bases). V gave up 1 base and J gave up 8 bases, with 17 bases separating them. Germline CDR1 reads MGHRA; CDR2 reads YSYEKL. This CDR3 has 16 residues. The CDR3 protein is CASSQVVGALGEKLFF. The DNA for the CDR3 is TGCGCCAGCAGCCAAGTAGTAGGGGCGCTAGGCGAAAAACTGTTTTTT.

Regarding this clonotype: One base away lies a much larger clone, so this may be a sequencing read error. The rearrangement joins TRBV10-3 to TRBJ2-5; D unclear. Trimming removed 8 bases from V and 1 base from J, with 8 bases in between. Germline V gene sequence: CDR1 ENHRY, CDR2 SYGVKD. This CDR3 contains 12 residues. CDR3 DNA sequence: TGTGCCATCGACGGCACCCAAGAGACCCAGTACTTC. This sequence encodes CAIDGTQETQYF.

In its sample, this clonotype was seen many times. V usage is TRBV20-1 and J usage is TRBJ2-7, with 7 positions matching TRBD1. This CDR3 has 14 amino acids. Trimming removed 3 bases from V and 0 bases from J; junction bases left unmatched: 5. Germline V lookup: CDR1 DFQATT, CDR2 SNEGSKA (reference sequence). For the CDR3, the DNA is TGCAGTGCTAGTGGACAGGTTAGCTCCTACGAGCAGTACTTC. Amino acids: CSASGQVSSYEQYF.

This clonotype was observed a few times. The chain couples TRBV7-3 to TRBJ2-7, with D possibly TRBD2 on 6 matching bases. CDR3 size: 13 residues. Deletions cut 6 bases from V and 10 bases from J, with 19 bases between. Germline V gives CDR1 SGHTA, CDR2 FQGTGA. As DNA, the CDR3 is TGTGCCAGCAGTGCGGGGCTCCACGAGGCCCAGTACTTC. It translates to CASSAGLHEAQYF. Together with reference TRBV7-3 and TRBJ2-7, the CDR3 gives the full variable domain: GAGVSQTPSNKVTEKGKYVELRCDPISGHTALYWYRQSLGQGPEFLIYFQGTGAADDSGLPNDRFFAVRPEGSVSTLKIQRTERGDSAVYLCASSAGLHEAQYFGPGTRLTVT.